The next 5 T cell receptor beta chains were all read from a single sample in a study of CD4+ T cells in melanoma. Using immunoSEQ multiplex PCR, the repertoire was profiled, and TCRdb retains in-frame clones only, with some absent. The sample consists of 110,000 to 150,000 clones, over 90% of them appearing once. The receptors stem from a human donor with melanoma.

For this clone: Other DNA sequences in this sample translate to the same CDR3. The chain joins TRBV18 to TRBJ2-5, with D perhaps TRBD1 or TRBD2 (6 bases each). This CDR3 spans 13 amino acids. The germline V gene encodes CDR1 KGHSH and CDR2 LQKENI. V lost 2 bases to trimming and J lost 4 bases, with 8 bases between them. The CDR3 bases are TGTGCCAGCTCACCAGGAGGGGGAGAGACCCAGTACTTC. As protein: CASSPGGGETQYF.

The chain uses TRBV4-1 and TRBJ1-4; D is uncertain. V was cut by 1 base and J by 5 bases, with 17 bases left in between. The germline CDR1 and CDR2 sequences are MGHRA and YSYEKL. The CDR3 runs to 17 residues. The CDR3 DNA sequence: TGCGCCAGCAGCCAAGTTCCTTCCGGACTGAGCAATGAAAAACTGTTTTTT. As protein: CASSQVPSGLSNEKLFF.

The rearrangement uses TRBV14 and TRBJ2-5, with 10 bases lining up with TRBD2. From germline, CDR1 is SGHDN and CDR2 FVKESK. V dropped 5 bases and J dropped 4; count of bases not matched to a gene: 10. This CDR3 is built from 16 residues. In nucleotides, the CDR3 is TGTGCCAGCAGCTCCGGACTAGCGGCGGCCCCAGAGACCCAGTACTTC. Residues: CASSSGLAAAPETQYF.

This chain joins TRBV27 and TRBJ2-7; D unresolved. The germline V and J ends were trimmed by 2 bases and 3 bases, with 8 bases remaining between them. CDR1 MNHEY and CDR2 SMNVEV come from the germline V gene (reference sequence). This CDR3 spans 13 amino acids. CDR3 protein: CASSLGLDYEQYF. The CDR3 bases are TGTGCCAGCAGTTTAGGGCTCGACTACGAGCAGTACTTC.

The gene calls are TRBV19 and TRBJ2-1; D is perhaps TRBD1 (5 bases). From germline, CDR1 is LNHDA and CDR2 SQIVND (reference sequence). The V end was cut by 5 bases, the J end by 7 bases, with 12 bases between. The CDR3 contains 13 residues. CDR3 nucleotides: TGTGCCAGTAGTTTAGGGGTGCGGAATGAGCAGTTCTTC. Translation: CASSLGVRNEQFF. Supplemented by reference TRBV19 and TRBJ2-1, the full variable domain reads DGGITQSPKYLFRKEGQNVTLSCEQNLNHDAMYWYRQDPGQGLRLIYYSQIVNDFQKGDIAEGYSVSREKKESFPLTVTSAQKNPTAFYLCASSLGVRNEQFFGPGTRLTVL.